This entry lists 29 T cell receptor beta chains sequenced from one sample in a study of T cell responses to AZD1222 COVID-19 vaccine. Measured with immunoSEQ multiplex PCR; TCRdb has only the in-frame clones, and not every one. The table includes tens of thousands of clones, about nine tenths detected once. This specimen consisted of peripheral blood, obtained 28 days after the second AZD1222 dose. Source of these receptors: an adult who received the AZD1222 COVID-19 vaccine.

V is TRBV27 and J is TRBJ1-3, with D uncertain. The CDR3 has 14 residues. Germline lookup yields CDR1 MNHEY and CDR2 SMNVEV (reference sequence). With 6 bases removed from V and 0 bases from J, the gap between germline ends came to 9 bases. CDR3 DNA sequence: TGTGCCAGCAGCTTACTGAGCTCTGGAAACACCATATATTTT. This translates into CASSLLSSGNTIYF.

This clone was seen just once. The V and J genes are TRBV5-4 and TRBJ2-5; 9 positions match TRBD1. The trim removed 4 bases at V and 4 bases at J, leaving 8 bases unmatched. This CDR3 spans 15 amino acids. Germline V gene data show CDR1 as SGHNT and CDR2 as YYREEE (reference sequence). The CDR3 DNA is TGTGCCAGCAGCCATACAGGGGGCCTCGCAGAGACCCAGTACTTC. Protein product: CASSHTGGLAETQYF.

The V and J genes are TRBV28 and TRBJ1-2; weak D call: TRBD1 (5 bases). This CDR3 is 13 amino acids long. Per germline, CDR1 MDHEN and CDR2 SYDVKM. V gave up 6 bases and J gave up 8 bases, with 16 bases separating them. CDR3 DNA: TGTGCCAGCAGCCCCGGGGGGGAAGTGGGCTACACCTTC. As protein: CASSPGGEVGYTF.

This chain joins TRBV4-1 and TRBJ2-1; D assignment may be TRBD1 or TRBD2 (6 bases each). V was pared by 0 bases and J by 2 bases, with 11 bases between. Germline CDR1 MGHRA, CDR2 YSYEKL. This CDR3 has 16 amino acids. The CDR3 loop is CASSQDEGGTYNEQFF. The CDR3 coding sequence is TGCGCCAGCAGCCAAGATGAGGGGGGTACCTACAATGAGCAGTTCTTC.

The chain recombines TRBV28 with TRBJ2-1, with 9 positions matching TRBD2. The CDR3 spans 16 residues. V lost 8 bases and J lost 2; bases outside the gene matches: 10. Germline CDR1 is MDHEN and CDR2 is SYDVKM. CDR3 amino acids: CASRAGASGAYNEQFF. As DNA, the CDR3 is TGTGCCAGCCGCGCGGGGGCTAGCGGGGCCTACAATGAGCAGTTCTTC.

The chain uses TRBV2 and TRBJ2-5; 7 positions match TRBD2. Germline V CDR1 and CDR2: SNHLY, FYNNEI. The V and J ends lost 6 bases and 4 bases, in that order; junction bases with no gene match: 5. The CDR3 contains 13 residues. DNA for the CDR3: TGTGCCAGCAGCGGACTAGAGGGAGAGACCCAGTACTTC. It specifies CASSGLEGETQYF.

CDR3 protein: CASSHQGAGGYTF. CDR3 in DNA: TGTGCCAGCAGCCACCAGGGGGCGGGGGGCTACACCTTC. V and J are TRBV5-4 and TRBJ1-2; TRBD1 aligns across 8 bases. V was pared by 4 bases and J by 8 bases, with 7 bases of the junction left unmatched. Germline lookup yields CDR1 SGHNT and CDR2 YYREEE (reference sequence). CDR3 length equals 13 residues. The full variable domain, its missing parts supplied by reference TRBV5-4 and TRBJ1-2, is ETGVTQSPTHLIKTRGQQVTLRCSSQSGHNTVSWYQQALGQGPQFIFQYYREEENGRGNFPPRFSGLQFPNYSSELNVNALELDDSALYLCASSHQGAGGYTFGSGTRLTVV.

The chain is built from TRBV4-1 and TRBJ1-5, with 11 bases fitting TRBD1. There are 18 residues in the CDR3. CDR1 and CDR2 (germline): MGHRA, YSYEKL. V trimming: 4 bases; J trimming: 5 bases; junction bases outside the gene matches: 13. The CDR3 DNA reads TGCGCCAGCAGCCCGGGACAGGGGGGTGTGGGGGACTATCAGCCCCAGCATTTT. This sequence encodes CASSPGQGGVGDYQPQHF.

The V gene is TRBV29-1, the J gene TRBJ2-3; perhaps TRBD1 as D (6 bases). CDR1 SQVTM and CDR2 ANQGSEA come from the germline V gene. The CDR3 contains 15 residues. V lost 4 bases and J 0 bases, leaving 14 bases between the germline ends. DNA of the CDR3: TGCAGCGTTGTAGCCTGGACAGACAGCACAGATACGCAGTATTTT. The encoded protein is CSVVAWTDSTDTQYF.

This clone was detected once. The chain joins TRBV11-2 to TRBJ1-1; 7 bases map to TRBD1. With V trimmed by 1 base and J by 1 base, 0 bases remained unmatched. The CDR3 runs 14 residues. Germline V gene sequence: CDR1 SGHAT, CDR2 FQNNGV. CDR3: CASSLGQGNTEAFF. In DNA, the CDR3 is TGTGCCAGCAGCTTAGGACAGGGGAACACTGAAGCTTTCTTT.

This clone came up once. The gene calls are TRBV3-1 (or the pseudogene TRBV3-2) and TRBJ2-1, with 13 bases lining up with TRBD2. Germline CDR1 is LGHDT and CDR2 is YNNKEL (reference sequence). The CDR3 has 17 residues. Trimming cost V 3 bases and J 4 bases; bases outside gene matches: 6. In DNA, the CDR3 is TGTGCCAGCAGCCAGGAATTACTAGCGGGGGGGTACAATGAGCAGTTCTTC. Its protein product is CASSQELLAGGYNEQFF.

V gene TRBV7-2 combines with J gene TRBJ1-1; 7 positions agree with TRBD1. This CDR3 contains 14 residues. Germline V gives CDR1 SGHTA, CDR2 FQGNSA. V was clipped by 2 bases and J by 8 bases; unmatched bases: 8. The CDR3 loop is CASSLYRGTGEAFF. CDR3 DNA: TGTGCCAGCAGCTTATACAGGGGTACAGGAGAAGCTTTCTTT.

Details on this clone: Compared with germline, one end of the junction differs, possibly owing to a read error. The CDR3 here is CASSLEAGGQETQYF. DNA for the CDR3: TGTGCTAGCAGCTTAGAAGCGGGGGGACAAGAGACCCAGTACTTC. The chain joins TRBV7-7 to TRBJ2-5; 9 bases agree with TRBD2. The CDR3 consists of 15 residues. CDR1 and CDR2 (germline): SSHAT, FNYEAQ (reference sequence).

J is TRBJ1-5 and V is TRBV4-2, with TRBD1 identical over 7 bases. CDR1 and CDR2 from the germline V gene are LGHNA and YNFKEQ. The CDR3 runs to 19 residues. Trimming took 5 bases from V and 0 from J; bases not matched to a gene: 16. The CDR3 DNA reads TGTGCCAGCAGCTCCCAGGGAGCCGGGACAGCTAATAGCAATCAGCCCCAGCATTTT. The encoded protein is CASSSQGAGTANSNQPQHF.

The CDR3 loop reads CASRSDRYTEAFF. DNA for the CDR3: TGTGCCAGCAGGTCAGACAGATACACTGAAGCTTTCTTT. V is TRBV7-9 and J is TRBJ1-1; a weak D match, TRBD1 (5 bases). V lost 6 bases to trimming and J lost 3 bases, with 11 bases between them. CDR1 and CDR2 from the germline V gene are SEHNR and FQNEAQ (reference sequence). This CDR3 is built from 13 residues.

This clone has only one observation. V usage is TRBV18 and J usage is TRBJ1-1; D may be TRBD1 (5 bases). The CDR3 runs 15 residues. V was cut by 2 bases and J by 2 bases, with 12 bases left in between. Germline values: CDR1 KGHSH, CDR2 LQKENI. CDR3: CASSPVPGTNTEAFF. In DNA form, the CDR3 reads TGTGCCAGCTCACCAGTTCCAGGGACTAACACTGAAGCTTTCTTT.

The V gene is TRBV6-5, the J gene TRBJ1-2; TRBD1 is a possible D gene (6 bases). Germline V gives CDR1 MNHEY, CDR2 SVGAGI. This CDR3 is built from 11 residues. The germline V and J ends were trimmed by 10 bases and 4 bases, with 10 bases remaining between them. CDR3: CATTGLYGYTF. Here the CDR3 DNA reads TGTGCCACCACAGGGCTCTATGGCTACACCTTC.

V gene TRBV6-1 combines with J gene TRBJ1-1, with 8 bases identical to TRBD1. V gave up 1 base and J gave up 5 bases; unmatched junction bases: 6. The CDR3 sequence is 15 residues long. CDR1 MNHNS and CDR2 SASEGT come from the germline V gene. The CDR3 DNA follows: TGTGCCAGCAGTGAAGGTCCAGGGGGCTTAACTGAAGCTTTCTTT. It codes for CASSEGPGGLTEAFF.

V and J are TRBV28 and TRBJ1-5, with D possibly being TRBD1 (5 bases). Trimming took off 5 bases at V and 7 bases at J, with 9 bases between the two ends. CDR1 and CDR2 from the germline V gene are MDHEN and SYDVKM. The CDR3 is 12 residues long. The CDR3 DNA follows: TGTGCCAGCAGTCCCGACAGCCAGCCCCAGCATTTT. It specifies CASSPDSQPQHF.

The chain is built from TRBV10-2 and TRBJ2-3; no clear D. The CDR3 contains 15 residues. CDR1 is WSHSY, CDR2 SAAADI, per germline. With 5 bases removed from V and 0 bases from J, the gap between germline ends came to 12 bases. In DNA form, the CDR3 reads TGCGCCAGCAGTATTCAAGCCCTTAGCACAGATACGCAGTATTTT. Protein sequence: CASSIQALSTDTQYF.

This clone was counted a single time. V gene TRBV27 combines with J gene TRBJ1-1; D remains ambiguous. V lost 2 bases and J 7 bases, leaving 11 bases between the germline ends. The CDR3 contains 13 residues. Germline V gene sequence: CDR1 MNHEY, CDR2 SMNVEV (reference sequence). CDR3: CASSLQAHLEAFF. The CDR3 nucleotides are TGTGCCAGCAGTTTACAGGCACACCTTGAAGCTTTCTTT.

V gene TRBV28 combines with J gene TRBJ1-2, with D tentatively TRBD1 (5 bases). This CDR3 contains 14 residues. The V end was cut by 5 bases, the J end by 6 bases, with 16 bases between. CDR1 and CDR2 from the germline V gene are MDHEN and SYDVKM. CDR3 sequence reads: CASSDSGFRDGYTF. The CDR3 DNA is TGTGCCAGCAGTGATTCAGGGTTTCGAGATGGCTACACCTTC.

V usage is TRBV6-5 and J usage is TRBJ1-5, with 9 bases that match TRBD1. V lost 7 bases to trimming and J lost 0 bases; unmatched junction nucleotides: 4. CDR1 and CDR2 from the germline V gene are MNHEY and SVGAGI. The CDR3 spans 15 residues. The CDR3 coding sequence is TGTGCCAGCATTGTGACAGGGGGTAGCAATCAGCCCCAGCATTTT. As protein: CASIVTGGSNQPQHF.

The V and J genes are TRBV18 and TRBJ1-1, with 10 bases aligning to TRBD1. V dropped 6 bases and J dropped 1; count of bases not matched to a gene: 8. CDR1 is KGHSH, CDR2 LQKENI, per germline. The CDR3 spans 16 residues. Here the CDR3 DNA reads TGTGCCAGCTCTCAAACCTGGGACAGGGGGAACACTGAAGCTTTCTTT. Amino acids: CASSQTWDRGNTEAFF.

The chain combines TRBV28 with TRBJ1-6; possibly TRBD1 for D (6 bases). Trimming removed 9 bases at V and 8 bases at J, with 20 bases between. This CDR3 comprises 15 residues. The germline V gene has CDR1 MDHEN and CDR2 SYDVKM. The CDR3 DNA reads as TGTGCCAGTTCAAAGACAGGCATCCTGGATTCACCCCTCCACTTT. This codes for CASSKTGILDSPLHF.

The chain couples TRBV9 to TRBJ1-3; no clear D gene. Looked up from germline, CDR1 is SGDLS and CDR2 is YYNGEE. Trimming took off 0 bases at V and 1 base at J, with 2 bases between the two ends. The CDR3 runs to 13 residues. CDR3 coding DNA: TGTGCCAGCAGCGTAGAATCTGGAAACACCATATATTTT. This encodes CASSVESGNTIYF.

The chain links TRBV19 to TRBJ1-1; 8 bases are shared with TRBD1. Per the germline V gene, CDR1 is LNHDA and CDR2 is SQIVND (reference sequence). The length of the CDR3 is 14 residues. Unmatched junction bases numbered 7, after V lost 5 bases and J lost 5 bases. The CDR3 DNA reads as TGTGCCAGTAGTTCCCCCAGGGGGCGGACTGAAGCTTTCTTT. Protein product: CASSSPRGRTEAFF.

J is TRBJ2-1 and V is TRBV2, with TRBD2 identical over 9 bases. This CDR3 has 15 amino acids. Per germline, CDR1 SNHLY and CDR2 FYNNEI. Trimming took 4 bases from V and 7 from J; bases not matched to a gene: 8. CDR3: CASSALRGGHNEQFF. The CDR3 DNA reads as TGTGCCAGCAGTGCTCTGCGGGGGGGCCATAATGAGCAGTTCTTC.

This clone came up a few times. The CDR3 bases are TGTGCCAGCAGCTTGGTGGGGCAGAGCGAGCAGTACTTC. Translated, it gives CASSLVGQSEQYF. V usage is TRBV7-6 and J usage is TRBJ2-7; tentative D call: TRBD1 (5 bases). V was pared by 3 bases and J by 6 bases, with 12 bases between. The CDR3 loop spans 13 amino acids. Germline assignment: CDR1 SGHVS and CDR2 FNYEAQ.